What follows describes a single T cell receptor beta chain. The antigen is not known. The assay was immunoSEQ multiplex PCR, and TCRdb's table has in-frame clones only and misses some. Seen here are 55,000 to 75,000 clones, about 72% observed once, and the top ten hold 15% to 20%. The study treated chemo-refractory metastatic non-small-cell lung cancer patients with focal radiation plus ipilimumab CTLA-4 blockade. These data belong to a study of radiotherapy plus CTLA-4 blockade in lung cancer. Study in general: Around 19% of patients responded objectively, and about 32% achieved disease control. Study-wide results and caveats: How blood T cell clones changed early, along with interferon-beta, reportedly forecast response best. Once radiotherapy plus ipilimumab had been given, TCR clones derived from tumor expanded in blood.

Germline V gene data show CDR1 as MNHEY and CDR2 as SVGAGI. Trimming shortened V by 11 bases and J by 3 bases, and 12 bases separated the two germline ends. The CDR3 spans 12 residues. The chain is built from TRBV6-5 and TRBJ2-3; D is perhaps TRBD2 (5 bases). Source: peripheral blood, taken from a patient treated with radiotherapy plus ipilimumab. The receptor comes from a human donor with non-small cell lung cancer whose response to radiotherapy plus ipilimumab could not be evaluated. Some clones in this sample may be carry-over from other donors' samples. The CDR3 DNA reads TGTGCCGCGGGCAGGAGAACAGATACGCAGTATTTT. This gives the protein CAAGRRTDTQYF.